This entry describes one T cell receptor (beta chain). CDR3 length: 16 residues. Trimming cost V 1 base and J 2 bases; bases outside gene matches: 8. Germline V CDR1 and CDR2: MNHEY, SVGEGT. TCRdb redid the calling of the RT-PCR reads with MiXCR, one entry per CDR3 protein. This sample has about 31,000 distinct CDR3 sequences, with 6.8% found just once. The sample is drawn from a study of patients and donors after allogeneic stem cell transplantation. The sequenced sample consisted of blood, either unsorted or a sorted T cell fraction (not recorded which). The chain joins TRBV6-2 or TRBV6-3 to TRBJ2-7; 7 bases are shared with TRBD2. The source is a human donor who was either an allogeneic HSCT recipient or a stem cell or donor lymphocyte infusion donor (not recorded which). It is not recorded whose cells these are; they may come from a transplant donor. This chain's CDR3 is CASSYFSGLVPYEQYF. CDR3 nucleotide sequence: TGTGCCAGCAGTTACTTTAGCGGACTAGTACCCTACGAGCAGTACTTC.